The next 30 T cell receptor beta chains were all read from a single sample in a study of T cells after posttransplantation cyclophosphamide. Busulfan-fludarabine conditioning, marrow transplant, and cyclophosphamide on days +3 and +4 were administered. Assay used: immunoSEQ multiplex PCR; TCRdb lists only in-frame clones, some missing. The sample includes 12,000 or so clones, about nine tenths of them seen just once. The sequences come from PBMCs, collected after allogeneic stem cell transplant with posttransplant cyclophosphamide. Receptors originate from a female patient aged 30-39 years who received an allogeneic stem cell transplant from an unrelated donor, was CMV-positive, and had no GVHD. Part of the T cell pool may stem from the graft donor.

There are a few counts of this clone. The gene calls are TRBV6-1 and TRBJ1-3; 10 positions agree with TRBD1. V lost 4 bases to trimming and J lost 0 bases; unmatched junction nucleotides: 3. Germline loops: CDR1 MNHNS, CDR2 SASEGT. This CDR3 region has 16 residues. As DNA, the CDR3 is TGTGCCAGCAGTGCGACAGGGGGCATCTCTGGAAACACCATATATTTT. The encoded protein is CASSATGGISGNTIYF.

This chain connects TRBV5-1 to TRBJ1-6, with a tentative D call TRBD1 (6 bases). This CDR3 has 15 residues. Trimming shortened V by 0 bases and J by 9 bases, and 13 bases separated the two germline ends. From germline, CDR1 is SGHRS and CDR2 YFSETQ. The CDR3 DNA reads TGCGCCAGCAGCTTGGTAGTAGGGGGACGTTCACCCCTCCACTTT. Translated: CASSLVVGGRSPLHF.

V is TRBV11-3 and J is TRBJ2-2, with a possible D match to TRBD1 (5 bases). The V and J ends lost 3 bases and 5 bases respectively, with 16 bases between them. Germline lookup yields CDR1 SGHNT and CDR2 YENEEA. The CDR3 has 16 amino acids. CDR3 sequence reads: CASSFSTGSRTGELFF. Written as DNA, the CDR3 is TGTGCCAGCAGCTTCAGTACAGGTTCACGAACCGGGGAGCTGTTTTTT.

The chain uses TRBV7-9 and TRBJ2-2, with 7 positions matching TRBD1. The CDR3 has 14 amino acids. V shed 4 bases, J shed 7 bases, and the junction held 6 bases outside the gene matches. Germline V gives CDR1 SEHNR, CDR2 FQNEAQ (reference sequence). The DNA of the CDR3 is TGTGCCAGCAGCTCACTCAGGGGGAGCGGGGAGCTGTTTTTT. This gives the protein CASSSLRGSGELFF.

The chain employs TRBV9 and TRBJ2-7; tentatively, D is TRBD1 (5 bases). The CDR3 is 17 residues long. Germline lookup yields CDR1 SGDLS and CDR2 YYNGEE. Trimming shortened V by 2 bases and J by 5 bases, and 23 bases separated the two germline ends. Here the CDR3 reads CASSVSTTVGARHEQYF. CDR3 sequence (DNA): TGTGCCAGCAGCGTTTCGACGACAGTAGGGGCGAGGCACGAGCAGTACTTC.

This rearrangement joins TRBV5-1 to TRBJ2-1, with a possible D match to TRBD2 (6 bases). The germline V and J ends were trimmed by 10 bases and 8 bases, with 22 bases remaining between them. Germline lookup yields CDR1 SGHRS and CDR2 YFSETQ. This CDR3 region has 14 residues. In DNA form, the CDR3 reads TGCGCCCTGCTTTGGGGGGATCGGGTCTATGAGCAGTTCTTC. Protein sequence: CALLWGDRVYEQFF.

This rearrangement joins TRBV6-6 to TRBJ1-1, with 7 nucleotides matching TRBD1. V gave up 2 bases and J gave up 1 base; unmatched junction bases: 7. This CDR3 region has 16 residues. Germline CDR1 reads MNHNY; CDR2 reads SVGAGI (reference sequence). The CDR3 here is CASSYGFRGENTEAFF. The CDR3 DNA is TGTGCCAGCAGTTACGGGTTCAGGGGGGAGAACACTGAAGCTTTCTTT.

The chain has TRBV12-5 and TRBJ2-1, with 8 bases lining up with TRBD1. Germline assignment: CDR1 LGHNT and CDR2 FRNRAP. Unmatched junction bases numbered 5, after V lost 7 bases and J lost 3 bases. This CDR3 comprises 14 residues. CDR3 coding DNA: TGTGCTAGTGCCCGGGACAGGAGCTACAATGAGCAGTTCTTC. Translated, it gives CASARDRSYNEQFF.

The chain combines TRBV6-4 with TRBJ2-2; TRBD2 matches at 8 bases. The CDR3 consists of 14 residues. V gave up 4 bases and J gave up 7 bases; unmatched junction bases: 5. CDR1 is MRHNA, CDR2 SNTAGT, per germline. The CDR3 sequence is CASSVSGNVGELFF. The CDR3 nucleotides read TGTGCCAGCAGTGTTAGCGGGAATGTCGGGGAGCTGTTTTTT.

This rearrangement joins TRBV7-9 to TRBJ2-6; no definite D call. There are 17 residues in the CDR3. The germline V gene has CDR1 SEHNR and CDR2 FQNEAQ (reference sequence). Trimming cost V 7 bases and J 0 bases, with 16 bases left between them. The CDR3 spells CASIMAQRLSGANVLTF. The CDR3 DNA follows: TGTGCCAGCATAATGGCCCAGCGACTCTCTGGGGCCAACGTCCTGACTTTC.

This chain uses TRBV13 with TRBJ1-1, with D perhaps TRBD1 (5 bases). Germline assignment: CDR1 PRHDT and CDR2 FYEKMQ (reference sequence). The CDR3 is 16 amino acids. Trimming removed 5 bases from V and 3 bases from J, with 19 bases in between. As DNA, the CDR3 is TGTGCCAGCAGCCCAAAATGGGGGAGGGAGGACACTGAAGCTTTCTTT. As protein: CASSPKWGREDTEAFF.

The rearrangement links TRBV7-9 to TRBJ2-1; 12 bases line up with TRBD2. After removal of 1 base from V and 4 bases from J, the junction contained 11 bases not matched to a gene. This CDR3 comprises 19 residues. Germline CDR1 is SEHNR and CDR2 is FQNEAQ (reference sequence). CDR3 sequence: CASSLVGLAGGTGYNEQFF. The CDR3 nucleotides are TGTGCCAGCAGCTTAGTCGGGCTAGCGGGGGGGACTGGTTACAATGAGCAGTTCTTC. The full variable domain, completed using reference TRBV7-9 and TRBJ2-1, is DTGVSQNPRHKITKRGQNVTFRCDPISEHNRLYWYRQTLGQGPEFLTYFQNEAQLEKSRLLSDRFSAERPKGSFSTLEIQRTEQGDSAMYLCASSLVGLAGGTGYNEQFFGPGTRLTVL.

The chain is built from TRBV9 and TRBJ1-5; the match to TRBD1 covers 9 bases. V shed 0 bases, J shed 6 bases, and the junction held 1 base outside the gene matches. Germline assignment: CDR1 SGDLS and CDR2 YYNGEE. The CDR3 totals 14 residues. CDR3 in DNA: TGTGCCAGCAGCGTAGGACAGGGGGGTCAGCCCCAGCATTTT. Its translation is CASSVGQGGQPQHF. Combining the CDR3 with reference TRBV9 and TRBJ1-5 gives the whole variable domain DSGVTQTPKHLITATGQRVTLRCSPRSGDLSVYWYQQSLDQGLQFLIQYYNGEERAKGNILERFSAQQFPDLHSELNLSSLELGDSALYFCASSVGQGGQPQHFGDGTRLSIL.

The rearrangement joins TRBV9 to TRBJ1-5; the D gene is possibly TRBD1 (5 bases). Germline V gene data show CDR1 as SGDLS and CDR2 as YYNGEE. The CDR3 loop spans 17 amino acids. Between the trimmed V and J ends, which lost 0 bases and 1 base, there was a span of 14 bases. The DNA for the CDR3 is TGTGCCAGCAGCGTAGGAATCCCAGGGAAGAGCAATCAGCCCCAGCATTTT. This gives the protein CASSVGIPGKSNQPQHF.

The rearrangement uses TRBV28 and TRBJ1-3, with 9 bases that match TRBD1. The germline V gene has CDR1 MDHEN and CDR2 SYDVKM. The CDR3 has 17 amino acids. Germline trimming cut 7 bases from V and 3 bases from J; bases unmatched to any gene: 13. For the CDR3, the DNA is TGTGCCAGCAAACTACTTCGGGACAGGGCTGTTGGAAACACCATATATTTT. Its translation is CASKLLRDRAVGNTIYF.

The chain joins TRBV5-1 to TRBJ2-1; 9 bases are shared with TRBD2. The CDR3 extends over 15 amino acids. The V gene end was trimmed by 2 bases and the J gene end by 2 bases; junction bases not matched to a gene: 2. In germline, CDR1 is SGHRS, CDR2 YFSETQ. The CDR3 loop reads CASSFEREAYNEQFF. The CDR3 region has the DNA TGCGCCAGCAGCTTCGAGCGGGAGGCCTACAATGAGCAGTTCTTC. The full variable domain, in which reference TRBV5-1 and TRBJ2-1 provide the parts outside the CDR3, is KAGVTQTPRYLIKTRGQQVTLSCSPISGHRSVSWYQQTPGQGLQFLFEYFSETQRNKGNFPGRFSGRQFSNSRSEMNVSTLELGDSALYLCASSFEREAYNEQFFGPGTRLTVL.

The gene calls are TRBV30 and TRBJ2-5; the match to TRBD2 covers 8 bases. This CDR3 has 15 amino acids. CDR1 GTSNPN and CDR2 SVGIG come from the germline V gene (reference sequence). Trimming took 0 bases from V and 13 from J; bases not matched to a gene: 16. The CDR3 region is CAWSVHPAGAGPRYF. The DNA of the CDR3 is TGTGCCTGGAGTGTACATCCAGCGGGGGCCGGACCGAGGTACTTC.

This clone has more than one count but fewer than ten. The V and J genes are TRBV5-1 and TRBJ2-1; 15 bases map to TRBD2. Germline-derived CDR1 and CDR2 are SGHRS and YFSETQ. The trim removed 4 bases at V and 5 bases at J, leaving 13 bases unmatched. The CDR3 is 19 residues long. Here the CDR3 reads CASSEGLAGGRKGNNEQFF. The CDR3 DNA reads as TGCGCCAGCAGCGAGGGACTAGCGGGGGGCCGCAAGGGTAACAATGAGCAGTTCTTC.

The chain carries TRBV7-8 and TRBJ1-5, with TRBD1 as a possible D gene (5 bases). The V gene lost 2 bases and the J gene lost 9 bases, with 23 bases spanning the gap. The CDR3 contains 17 residues. Germline lookup yields CDR1 SGHVS and CDR2 FQNEAQ. The CDR3 nucleotides read TGTGCCAGCAGCTTATCCCTATTGGTCAGGGAAGATCCGCCCCAGCATTTT. Amino acid sequence: CASSLSLLVREDPPQHF.

This rearrangement joins TRBV5-1 to TRBJ2-7, with D tentatively TRBD1 (6 bases). Germline V gene lookup returns CDR1 SGHRS and CDR2 YFSETQ. V shed 4 bases and J shed 6 bases, with 23 bases lying between them. The length of the CDR3 is 16 residues. CDR3 amino acids: CASSPIQGQGASEQYF. The CDR3 nucleotides read TGCGCCAGCAGCCCTATACAGGGTCAAGGGGCCTCCGAGCAGTACTTC.

The chain is built from TRBV10-1 and TRBJ1-5; TRBD1 might be the D (5 bases). CDR1 WNHNN and CDR2 SYGVQD come from the germline V gene (reference sequence). This CDR3 comprises 13 residues. Between the trimmed V and J ends, which lost 3 bases and 8 bases, there was a span of 11 bases. For the CDR3, the DNA is TGCGCCAGCAGTGATAGGAGGGGTGAGCCCCAGCATTTT. The encoded protein is CASSDRRGEPQHF.

This clone occurred once. V usage is TRBV27 and J usage is TRBJ2-3, with 9 nucleotides matching TRBD2. The CDR3 totals 15 residues. The V gene's germline CDR1 is MNHEY and CDR2 SMNVEV (reference sequence). V lost 6 bases to trimming and J lost 1 base; unmatched junction nucleotides: 5. The CDR3 DNA follows: TGTGCCAGCAGCCCCTTAGCGGGGGGCACAGATACGCAGTATTTT. Its protein is CASSPLAGGTDTQYF.

The rearrangement joins TRBV19 to TRBJ2-4, with 8 bases fitting TRBD1. The CDR3 is 13 residues long. Looked up from germline, CDR1 is LNHDA and CDR2 is SQIVND (reference sequence). J lost 1 base, V lost 8 bases, and 1 base had no gene match. The CDR3 is CASGQGAKNIQYF. In DNA, the CDR3 is TGTGCCAGTGGACAGGGTGCCAAAAACATTCAGTACTTC.

This clone was seen only once. The chain carries TRBV9 and TRBJ2-6, with 8 positions matching TRBD2. The CDR3 covers 16 residues. The ends lost 5 bases at V and 4 bases at J; junction bases unmatched: 8. The germline V gene encodes CDR1 SGDLS and CDR2 YYNGEE. CDR3 nucleotide sequence: TGTGCCAGCAGTGCGGGGGGTAGAATGGGGGCCAACGTCCTGACTTTC. Translation: CASSAGGRMGANVLTF.

CDR3 loop: CASSSDSNQPQHF. The CDR3 nucleotides read TGTGCCAGCAGTTCGGACAGTAATCAGCCCCAGCATTTT. This chain connects TRBV2 to TRBJ1-5; a possible D gene is TRBD1 (6 bases). The CDR3 contains 13 residues. Germline V gene data show CDR1 as SNHLY and CDR2 as FYNNEI. V lost 5 bases, J lost 4 bases, and 9 bases lay in between.

The CDR3 sequence: CASSPPVGTFLRSPLHF. For the CDR3, the DNA is TGTGCCAGCTCACCCCCGGTGGGGACATTTCTCAGATCACCCCTCCACTTT. V gene TRBV18 combines with J gene TRBJ1-6; perhaps TRBD1 as D (6 bases). This CDR3 has 17 residues. CDR1 and CDR2 from the germline V gene are KGHSH and LQKENI. The V and J ends lost 3 bases and 10 bases respectively, with 22 bases between them.

V is TRBV5-1 and J is TRBJ2-6; 7 positions match TRBD1. Germline V gene data show CDR1 as SGHRS and CDR2 as YFSETQ. This CDR3 has 19 amino acids. Losses at the gene ends were 7 bases for V and 0 bases for J; bases not matched to a gene: 16. The CDR3 spells CASGLTGPTPISGANVLTF. The DNA of the CDR3 is TGCGCCAGCGGGTTGACAGGGCCAACTCCGATCTCTGGGGCCAACGTCCTGACTTTC.

The genes are TRBV5-4 and TRBJ2-4, with TRBD2 matching 7 bases. There are 17 residues in the CDR3. CDR1 SGHNT and CDR2 YYREEE come from the germline V gene (reference sequence). V shed 3 bases and J 3 bases; nucleotides not matched to a gene: 12. This CDR3 reads CASSSGTKRESKNIQYF. CDR3 coding DNA: TGTGCCAGCAGCTCCGGGACTAAGAGGGAGAGCAAAAACATTCAGTACTTC.

The V and J genes are TRBV29-1 and TRBJ2-5; possibly TRBD1 for D (6 bases). V gave up 2 bases and J gave up 5 bases, with 15 bases separating them. This CDR3 is 14 amino acids long. Germline CDR1 reads SQVTM; CDR2 reads ANQGSEA. The CDR3 coding sequence is TGCAGCGTTGAAAAGGGCAGGGGCCGGGAGACCCAGTACTTC. Its translation is CSVEKGRGRETQYF. Full variable domain (missing parts from reference TRBV29-1 and TRBJ2-5): SAVISQKPSRDICQRGTSLTIQCQVDSQVTMMFWYRQQPGQSLTLIATANQGSEATYESGFVIDKFPISRPNLTFSTLTVSNMSPEDSSIYLCSVEKGRGRETQYFGPGTRLLVL.

The rearrangement uses TRBV9 and TRBJ1-4; 7 nucleotides align to TRBD1. V was clipped by 3 bases and J by 7 bases; unmatched bases: 6. Looked up from germline, CDR1 is SGDLS and CDR2 is YYNGEE. The CDR3 consists of 14 residues. CDR3 DNA: TGTGCCAGCAGCGAGACAGGGAGGCGTGAAAAACTGTTTTTT. This sequence encodes CASSETGRREKLFF.